This TCR beta chain was obtained from a study of shared clonotypes between healthy human individuals. Study-level information: Contributing individuals were a couple of females and a few males aged 18 to 49.

Naive CD8 cells, CD45RO-negative and positively selected for CCR7, excluded terminally differentiated effector memory CD45RA+ cells. The assay was run at deep level. Per the original data handling: ImmunoSEQ gave junction-only sequences without quality scores, so filtering differed. Profiled with immunoSEQ multiplex PCR; TCRdb holds only in-frame clones, not every one. For V, J and clone size, that table is used; D and trimming come from the DNA. Among some 2 million clones listed, about 95% were seen once. The material sequenced was naive CD8+ T cells sorted from blood. The source of this sequence is a man aged 18 to 35 in good health.

CDR3 bases: TGTGCCAGCAGCCGGACAGGGGAAGGAGGGGACGAGCAGTACTTC. Residues: CASSRTGEGGDEQYF. V usage is TRBV13 and J usage is TRBJ2-7; 9 bases map to TRBD1. This CDR3 is 15 amino acids long. The trim removed 5 bases at V and 5 bases at J, leaving 10 bases unmatched. The germline gives CDR1 PRHDT, CDR2 FYEKMQ (reference sequence).